Listed below are T cell receptor beta chains from one sample, sequenced in a study of PD-1 blockade in classical Hodgkin lymphoma. Assay: immunoSEQ multiplex PCR; the TCRdb copy retains only in-frame clones and omits some. The sample includes tens of thousands of clones, around 80% of them seen just once. The specimen was peripheral blood mononuclear cells (PBMCs), collected before the fourth cycle of nivolumab. Receptors originate from a human donor with classical Hodgkin lymphoma. Each CDR3 is given with its conserved first and last residue. A D gene is named only where the DNA matches it firmly. Clone size is shown for a subset of rows, as once, few, many or a class of expanded clone.

clone_size j_call v_call d_call cdr3_nt cdr3_aa
few TRBJ2-3 TRBV7-9 TRBD1 TGTGCCAGCAGCACCCAGGGGGTGATCACAGATACGCAGTATTTT CASSTQGVITDTQYF
NA TRBJ2-2 TRBV5-1 NA TGCGCCAGCAGCCCACTTGCAGGGACCGGGGAGCTGTTTTTT CASSPLAGTGELFF
NA TRBJ1-5 TRBV6-1 NA TGTGCCAGCAGTGCCCAAGCCGGGGACGCTAGCAATCAGCCCCAGCATTTT CASSAQAGDASNQPQHF
NA TRBJ2-5 TRBV4-1 TRBD2 TGCGCCAGCAGCCCCCTGGATCTTAGCGGGGGGGAGACCCAGTACTTC CASSPLDLSGGETQYF
few TRBJ2-1 TRBV21-1 NA TGTGCCAGCCGAGGGGAGCAGTTCTTC CASRGEQFF
NA TRBJ2-1 TRBV25-1 NA TGTGCCAGCAGTGAATCGGGGTCAAGGCAGTTCTTC CASSESGSRQFF
few TRBJ1-1 TRBV2 NA TGTGCCAGCACTCCAGAAAGAATACAGGCCCTTATGAACACTGAAGCTTTCTTT CASTPERIQALMNTEAFF
NA TRBJ2-7 TRBV10-3 TRBD1 TGTGCCATCAGTACCCCGGGACAGGAGGACGAGCAGTACTTC CAISTPGQEDEQYF
NA TRBJ2-7 TRBV11-2 TRBD1 TGTGCCAGCAGCTTAGATCCTCCCGCCCCAGGGGGCGATGCCGAGCAGTACTTC CASSLDPPAPGGDAEQYF
few TRBJ2-3 TRBV6-4 NA TGTGCCAGCAGTGAGTCTAGCCTAAGCACAGATACGCAGTATTTT CASSESSLSTDTQYF
NA TRBJ1-1 TRBV7-2 TRBD1 TGTGCCAGCAGCCCAGGGACAGCAAACACTGAAGCTTTCTTT CASSPGTANTEAFF
once TRBJ1-2 TRBV6-5 NA TGTGCCAGCAGTTTAAACCGGGACGCCCTTTATGGCTACACCTTC CASSLNRDALYGYTF
NA TRBJ2-5 TRBV18 NA TGTGCCAGCTCACCATACACCGAAGAGACCCAGTACTTC CASSPYTEETQYF
NA TRBJ2-7 TRBV28 TRBD2 TGTGCCAGCAGTATGAGCGGGAACGACGAGCAGTACTTC CASSMSGNDEQYF
NA TRBJ2-3 TRBV29-1 NA TGCAGCGTCCAGCCTGCAGATACGCAGTATTTT CSVQPADTQYF
NA TRBJ2-3 TRBV5-1 TRBD2 TGCGCCAGCAGCGTGCCCCTAGCGGGAGTGGCAGATACGCAGTATTTT CASSVPLAGVADTQYF
NA TRBJ1-3 TRBV2 NA TGTGCCAGCAAGGCCAGAATTTTTAGTGGCTATTTATATTTT CASKARIFSGYLYF
NA TRBJ2-5 TRBV5-1 NA TGCGCCAGCACATTGGAGGGGCACCAAGAGACCCAGTACTTC CASTLEGHQETQYF
NA TRBJ1-2 TRBV18 NA TGTGCCAGCTCACCAAGGGAGGGAGACACTATGGTCTACACCTTC CASSPREGDTMVYTF
NA TRBJ2-2 TRBV4-3 NA TGCGCCAGCAGCCAACGACCTCGGGATACCGGGGAGCTGTTTTTT CASSQRPRDTGELFF
NA TRBJ1-3 TRBV29-1 NA TGCAGCTCTGGCCTGGACAGCGCAAACTCTGGAAACACCATATATTTT CSSGLDSANSGNTIYF
few TRBJ2-2 TRBV14 NA TGTGCCAGCAGCCAAGGTCAGAACACCGGGGAGCTGTTTTTT CASSQGQNTGELFF
NA TRBJ2-7 TRBV7-9 TRBD1 TGTGCCAGCAGCACAACCGGGACAGGCTCCTACGAGCAGTACTTC CASSTTGTGSYEQYF
once TRBJ2-7 TRBV28 NA TGTGCCAGCAGTTTGCCCGGAACCTACGAGCAGTACTTC CASSLPGTYEQYF
few TRBJ1-2 TRBV2 NA TGTGCCAGCAGGGCACCCTCACAGGGAGCCTATGGCTACACCTTC CASRAPSQGAYGYTF
NA TRBJ1-6 TRBV5-1 NA TGCGCCAGCTCCTACCGGGCCGACGGGTCACCCCTCCACTTT CASSYRADGSPLHF
NA TRBJ1-2 TRBV7-8 NA TGTGCCAGCAGCTTGATGGGACTGCCCAACTATGGCTACACCTTC CASSLMGLPNYGYTF
NA TRBJ2-5 TRBV6-1 NA TGTGCCAGCAGTGAAGTAGAAGGACCCCTGATCCGAGAGACCCAGTACTTC CASSEVEGPLIRETQYF
NA TRBJ1-4 TRBV19 NA TGTGCCAGTAGTATAGGGACAGCAACTAATGAAAAACTGTTTTTT CASSIGTATNEKLFF
few TRBJ1-1 TRBV11-2 NA TGTGCCAGCAGCTTAGTAGGGTGGGGGCAAGCTTTCTTT CASSLVGWGQAFF
NA TRBJ2-3 TRBV7-6 TRBD1 TGTGCCAGCAGCTTCGACAGGGGCGCAGATACGCAGTATTTT CASSFDRGADTQYF
NA TRBJ2-7 TRBV11-3 TRBD1 TGTGCCAGCGGATATAGGACAGGCCTAGACTACGAGCAGTACTTC CASGYRTGLDYEQYF
NA TRBJ1-5 TRBV7-2 NA TGTGCCAGCAGCCAAACAGGGTATCCGGCTCAGCCCCAGCATTTT CASSQTGYPAQPQHF
once TRBJ2-5 TRBV28 TRBD2 TGTGCATGCATGGGACTAGCGCCTCAGACCCAGTACTTC CACMGLAPQTQYF
many TRBJ1-6 TRBV18 TRBD1 TGTGCCAGCTCACCAGGACAGGGGATGGCTGAGTATAATTCACCCCTCCACTTT CASSPGQGMAEYNSPLHF
once TRBJ2-7 TRBV27 TRBD1 TGTGCCAGCAGTTTTGGACAGGGCGGTAAGCAGTACTTC CASSFGQGGKQYF
NA TRBJ2-3 TRBV11-3 NA TGTGCCAGCAGCCCACACGAGAGAACAGGAAAATCATCTAGCACAGATACGCAGTATTTT CASSPHERTGKSSSTDTQYF
NA TRBJ2-7 TRBV7-9 NA TGTGCCAGCAGTAGGGAACGGGGCCCATACTACGAGCAGTACTTC CASSRERGPYYEQYF
NA TRBJ1-1 TRBV2 NA TGTGCCAGCAGTGGGGACATGAACACTGAAGCTTTCTTT CASSGDMNTEAFF
NA TRBJ1-1 TRBV27 TRBD1 TGTGCCAGCAGTTTAACTCAGGGGGCGTATACTTTCTTT CASSLTQGAYTFF
NA TRBJ2-7 TRBV6-5 NA TGTGCCAGCAGTTACTCGAAGGGCTTCTCCTACGAGCAGTACTTC CASSYSKGFSYEQYF
NA TRBJ2-1 TRBV15 TRBD2 TGTGCCACCAGCAGCGGGAGGGCTTATGAGCAGTTCTTC CATSSGRAYEQFF
NA TRBJ2-7 TRBV6-4 TRBD1 TGTGCCAGCAGTGACGATAAGACAGGGAACTCCTACGAGCAGTACTTC CASSDDKTGNSYEQYF
NA TRBJ1-3 TRBV7-9 NA TGTGCCAGCAGCTTCGGACCTCAAAACACCATATATTTT CASSFGPQNTIYF
NA TRBJ1-4 TRBV18 NA TGTGCCAGCTCTTCAAACGGCGCCGGCGCGGTTAATGAAAAACTGTTTTTT CASSSNGAGAVNEKLFF
NA TRBJ2-2 TRBV5-5 NA TGTGCCAGCAGCCATTGGGCGGTGGGTACCGGGGAGCTGTTTTTT CASSHWAVGTGELFF
NA TRBJ1-1 TRBV6-5 NA TGTGCCAGCAGCTATCAGGGAGACACTGAAGCTTTCTTT CASSYQGDTEAFF
NA TRBJ2-5 TRBV11-2 NA TGTGCCAGCAGCTTGTTCAGCGTACCTGGCGGGACCCAGTACTTC CASSLFSVPGGTQYF